This T cell receptor beta chain emerged from a study of shared clonotypes between healthy human individuals. Study-wide context: A few men and a couple of women, aged 18 to 49, were donors.

Execution of the assay was at deep level. The authors ran unsorted PBMC replicate PCRs on 300 ng DNA, about 30,000 T cell genomes. The method was immunoSEQ multiplex PCR; TCRdb's version includes in-frame clones alone and lacks a portion of them. The sample contains hundreds of thousands of clones, around 79% of which appear only once. From germline, CDR1 is MDHEN and CDR2 SYDVKM. V shed 4 bases and J 4 bases; nucleotides not matched to a gene: 13. The CDR3 covers 17 residues. The chain joins TRBV28 to TRBJ2-1, with 7 bases aligning to TRBD1. Sequencing was performed on PBMCs. The TCR comes from a woman aged 40 to 50 in good health. Some clones in this sample may be carry-over from other donors' samples. CDR3 DNA: TGTGCCAGCAGTTCGGAATTCCGGGACAGACCTTACAATGAGCAGTTCTTC. It specifies CASSSEFRDRPYNEQFF.